This T cell receptor beta chain was retrieved from a study of radiation and T cells in renal cell carcinoma. The time point here: baseline pretreatment blood. This sample's treatment: 15 Gy SBRT to primary tumor, nephrectomy 4 weeks later. Clones were sequenced by immunoSEQ multiplex PCR, and TCRdb holds only the in-frame ones, with some missing. This table holds about 140,000 clones, less than 85% found once. There are 13 residues in the CDR3. The germline V gene encodes CDR1 MNHEY and CDR2 SVGAGI. V lost 4 bases to trimming and J lost 5 bases, with 9 bases between them. The rearrangement uses TRBV6-5 and TRBJ2-1, with a tentative D call TRBD1 (6 bases). Material: blood, obtained from a patient whose treatment included radiotherapy and nephrectomy. This TCR derives from a woman in her 50s with renal cell carcinoma. CDR3 nucleotide sequence: TGTGCCAGCAGTTGGGGGCCTGACAATGAGCAGTTCTTC. This gives the protein CASSWGPDNEQFF.